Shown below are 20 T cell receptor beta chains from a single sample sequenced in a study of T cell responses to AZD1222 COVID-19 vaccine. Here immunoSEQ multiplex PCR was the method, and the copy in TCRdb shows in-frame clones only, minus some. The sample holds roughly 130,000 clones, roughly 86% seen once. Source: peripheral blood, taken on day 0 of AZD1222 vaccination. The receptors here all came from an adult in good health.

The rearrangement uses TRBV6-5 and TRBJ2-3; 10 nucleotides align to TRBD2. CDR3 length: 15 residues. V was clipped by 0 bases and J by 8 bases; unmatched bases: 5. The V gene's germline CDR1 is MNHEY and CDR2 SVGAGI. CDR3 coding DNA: TGTGCCAGCAGTTACTCGATGGAGCGGGGGGGTACGCAGTATTTT. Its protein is CASSYSMERGGTQYF.

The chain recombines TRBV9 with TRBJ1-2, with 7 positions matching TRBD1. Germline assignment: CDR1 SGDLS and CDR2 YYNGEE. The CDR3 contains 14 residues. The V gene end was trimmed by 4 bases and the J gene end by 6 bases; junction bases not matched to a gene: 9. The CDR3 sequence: CASSNRDSSDGYTF. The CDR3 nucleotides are TGTGCCAGCAGCAACCGGGACAGTTCGGATGGCTACACCTTC.

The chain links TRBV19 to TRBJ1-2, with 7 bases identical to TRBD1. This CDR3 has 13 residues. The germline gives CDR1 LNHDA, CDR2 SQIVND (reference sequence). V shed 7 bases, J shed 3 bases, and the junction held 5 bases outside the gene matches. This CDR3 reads CASTTGQYYGYTF. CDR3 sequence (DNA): TGTGCCAGTACCACGGGACAGTACTATGGCTACACCTTC. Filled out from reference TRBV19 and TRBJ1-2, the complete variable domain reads DGGITQSPKYLFRKEGQNVTLSCEQNLNHDAMYWYRQDPGQGLRLIYYSQIVNDFQKGDIAEGYSVSREKKESFPLTVTSAQKNPTAFYLCASTTGQYYGYTFGSGTRLTVV.

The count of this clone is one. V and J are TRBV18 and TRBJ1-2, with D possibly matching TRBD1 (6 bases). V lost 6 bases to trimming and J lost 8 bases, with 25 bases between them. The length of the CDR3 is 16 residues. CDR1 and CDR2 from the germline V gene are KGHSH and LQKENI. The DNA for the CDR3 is TGTGCCAGCTCGCAATCTATCCGGGACAACAGAGAGGGCTACACCTTC. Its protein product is CASSQSIRDNREGYTF.

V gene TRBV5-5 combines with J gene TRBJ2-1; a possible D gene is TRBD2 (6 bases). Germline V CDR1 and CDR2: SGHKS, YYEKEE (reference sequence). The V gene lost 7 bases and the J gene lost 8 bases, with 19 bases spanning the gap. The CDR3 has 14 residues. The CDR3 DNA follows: TGTGCCAGCGGCCACCGGGGAGGTTTCTATGAGCAGTTCTTC. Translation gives CASGHRGGFYEQFF.

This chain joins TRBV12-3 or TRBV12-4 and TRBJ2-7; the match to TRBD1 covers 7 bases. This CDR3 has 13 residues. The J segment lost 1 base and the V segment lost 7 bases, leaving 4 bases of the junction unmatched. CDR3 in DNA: TGTGCCAGCACGACAGGGTCTTCCTACGAGCAGTACTTC. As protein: CASTTGSSYEQYF.

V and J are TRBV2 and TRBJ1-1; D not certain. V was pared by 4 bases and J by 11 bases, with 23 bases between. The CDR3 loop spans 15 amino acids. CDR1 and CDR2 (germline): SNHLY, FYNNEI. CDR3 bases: TGTGCCAGCAGTGTCAGAGGACTGGGTTCCTATGCGGCTTTCTTT. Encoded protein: CASSVRGLGSYAAFF.

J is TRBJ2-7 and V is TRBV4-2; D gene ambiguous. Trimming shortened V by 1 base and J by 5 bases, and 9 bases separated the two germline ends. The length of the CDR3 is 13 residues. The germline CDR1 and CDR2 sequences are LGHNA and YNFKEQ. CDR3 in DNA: TGTGCCAGCAGCCAAGTTCCACCCAACGAGCAGTACTTC. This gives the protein CASSQVPPNEQYF.

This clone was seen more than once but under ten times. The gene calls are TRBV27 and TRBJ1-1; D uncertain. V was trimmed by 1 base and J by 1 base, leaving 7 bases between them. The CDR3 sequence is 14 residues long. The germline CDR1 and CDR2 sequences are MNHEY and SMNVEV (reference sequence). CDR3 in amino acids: CASSLFGENTEAFF. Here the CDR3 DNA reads TGTGCCAGCAGTTTATTTGGGGAGAACACTGAAGCTTTCTTT.

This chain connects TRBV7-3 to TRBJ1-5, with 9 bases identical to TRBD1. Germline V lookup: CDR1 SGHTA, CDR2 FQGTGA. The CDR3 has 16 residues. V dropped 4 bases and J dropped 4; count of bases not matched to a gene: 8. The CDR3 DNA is TGTGCCAGCAGCTCCTTATCCGGGACAGGGAATCAGCCCCAGCATTTT. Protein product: CASSSLSGTGNQPQHF.

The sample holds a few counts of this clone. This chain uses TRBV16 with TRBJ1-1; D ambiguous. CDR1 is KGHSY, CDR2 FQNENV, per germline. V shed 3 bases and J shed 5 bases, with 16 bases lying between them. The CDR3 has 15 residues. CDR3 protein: CASSHEEHIDTEAFF. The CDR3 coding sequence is TGTGCCAGCAGCCACGAGGAACATATCGATACTGAAGCTTTCTTT.

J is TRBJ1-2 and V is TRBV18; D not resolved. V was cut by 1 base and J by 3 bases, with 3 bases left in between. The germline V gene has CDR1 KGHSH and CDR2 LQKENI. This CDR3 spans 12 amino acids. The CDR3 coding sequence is TGTGCCAGCTCACCACAAGACTATGGCTACACCTTC. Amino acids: CASSPQDYGYTF.

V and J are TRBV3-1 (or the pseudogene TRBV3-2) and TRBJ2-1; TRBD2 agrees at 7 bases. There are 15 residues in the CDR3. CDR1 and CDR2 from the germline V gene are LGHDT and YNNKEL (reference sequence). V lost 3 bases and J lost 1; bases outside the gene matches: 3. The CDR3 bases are TGTGCCAGCAGCCAGGGGGGGGGATCCTACAATGAGCAGTTCTTC. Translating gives CASSQGGGSYNEQFF.

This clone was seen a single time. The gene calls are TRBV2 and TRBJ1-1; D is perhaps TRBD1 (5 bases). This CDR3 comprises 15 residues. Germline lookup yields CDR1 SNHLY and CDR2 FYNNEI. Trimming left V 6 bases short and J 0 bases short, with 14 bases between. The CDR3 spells CASRAGRRMNTEAFF. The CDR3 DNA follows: TGTGCCAGCAGGGCGGGACGGAGGATGAACACTGAAGCTTTCTTT.

The CDR3 loop reads CASSRDRDEKLFF. DNA of the CDR3: TGTGCCAGCAGCCGGGACAGGGACGAAAAACTGTTTTTT. The chain recombines TRBV7-8 with TRBJ1-4; 9 bases line up with TRBD1. Germline CDR1 SGHVS, CDR2 FQNEAQ. V was clipped by 5 bases and J by 8 bases; unmatched bases: 3. The CDR3 contains 13 residues.

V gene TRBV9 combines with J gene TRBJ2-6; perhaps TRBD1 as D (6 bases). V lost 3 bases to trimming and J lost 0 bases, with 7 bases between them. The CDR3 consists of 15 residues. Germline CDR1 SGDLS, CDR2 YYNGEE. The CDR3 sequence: CASSAGDSGANVLTF. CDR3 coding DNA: TGTGCCAGCAGCGCAGGGGACTCTGGGGCCAACGTCCTGACTTTC.

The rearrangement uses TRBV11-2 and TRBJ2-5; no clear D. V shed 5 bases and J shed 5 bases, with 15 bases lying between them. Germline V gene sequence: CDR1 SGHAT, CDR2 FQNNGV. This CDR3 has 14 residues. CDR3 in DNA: TGTGCCAGCAGCCCAACACACCTTCGGGAGACCCAGTACTTC. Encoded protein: CASSPTHLRETQYF. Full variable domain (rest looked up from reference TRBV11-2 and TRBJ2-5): EAGVAQSPRYKIIEKRQSVAFWCNPISGHATLYWYQQILGQGPKLLIQFQNNGVVDDSQLPKDRFSAERLKGVDSTLKIQPAKLEDSAVYLCASSPTHLRETQYFGPGTRLLVL.

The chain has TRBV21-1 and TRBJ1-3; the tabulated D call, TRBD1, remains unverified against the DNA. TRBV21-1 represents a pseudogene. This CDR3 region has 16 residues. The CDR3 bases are TGTGCCAGCAGCAAAGTTCCAGTCCACTCTGGAAACACCATATATTTT. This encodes CASSKVPVHSGNTIYF.

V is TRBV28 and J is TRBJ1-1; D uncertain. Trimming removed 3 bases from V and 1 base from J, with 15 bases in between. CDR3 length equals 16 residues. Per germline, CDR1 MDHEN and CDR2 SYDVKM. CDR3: CASSFSDFEGNTEAFF. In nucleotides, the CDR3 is TGTGCCAGCAGTTTTTCCGACTTTGAGGGGAACACTGAAGCTTTCTTT.

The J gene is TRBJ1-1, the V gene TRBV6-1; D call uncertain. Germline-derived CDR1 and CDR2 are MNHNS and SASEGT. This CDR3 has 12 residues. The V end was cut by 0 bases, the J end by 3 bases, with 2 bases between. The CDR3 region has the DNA TGTGCCAGCAGTGAAGCGTACACTGAAGCTTTCTTT. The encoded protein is CASSEAYTEAFF.